Each of the 25 T cell receptor beta chains below was sequenced from the same sample in a study of beta chain features in type 1 diabetes. The isolated RNA, all of it, was reverse transcribed, so expressed TCRB transcripts were what got sequenced. This table comes from immunoSEQ multiplex PCR, and its TCRdb copy is limited to in-frame clones, with some not included. The sample lists around 240,000 clones, under 70% occurring once. What was sequenced was naive CD4+ T cells from blood. All receptors come from a man younger than 40 in good health.

This clone occurred a few times. The rearrangement links TRBV30 to TRBJ2-7, with unresolved D. Trimming stripped 5 bases from V and 3 bases from J, with 5 bases between. CDR3 length equals 10 residues. Germline V gene lookup returns CDR1 GTSNPN and CDR2 SVGIG (reference sequence). The CDR3 DNA sequence: TGTGCCTGGGGCGTCTACGAGCAGTACTTC. Amino acids: CAWGVYEQYF.

The V gene is TRBV28, the J gene TRBJ2-2; 7 nucleotides align to TRBD1. CDR1 is MDHEN and CDR2 is SYDVKM in the germline V gene. V lost 4 bases, J lost 0 bases, and 8 bases stayed unmatched. The CDR3 has 17 amino acids. The CDR3 DNA follows: TGTGCCAGCAGTTCGCCTCTTGGACAGGCGAACACCGGGGAGCTGTTTTTT. This sequence encodes CASSSPLGQANTGELFF. The whole variable domain, remainder taken from reference TRBV28 and TRBJ2-2, is DVKVTQSSRYLVKRTGEKVFLECVQDMDHENMFWYRQDPGLGLRLIYFSYDVKMKEKGDIPEGYSVSREKKERFSLILESASTNQTSMYLCASSSPLGQANTGELFFGEGSRLTVL.

This chain links TRBV30 with TRBJ2-6; no reliable D call. V gave up 7 bases and J gave up 3 bases, with 7 bases separating them. Germline CDR1 GTSNPN, CDR2 SVGIG (reference sequence). CDR3 length: 12 amino acids. The CDR3 nucleotides read TGTGCCTCCCAGCGTGGGGCCAACGTCCTGACTTTC. Protein product: CASQRGANVLTF.

This clone was observed a single time. The rearrangement links TRBV27 to TRBJ2-7; D not resolved. The CDR3 sequence is 12 residues long. The germline gives CDR1 MNHEY, CDR2 SMNVEV (reference sequence). Trimming removed 5 bases at V and 3 bases at J, with 8 bases between. CDR3 residues: CASSPSGYEQYF. CDR3 nucleotides: TGTGCCAGCAGTCCCTCGGGCTACGAGCAGTACTTC.

The chain has TRBV5-4 and TRBJ2-3; perhaps D is TRBD1 or TRBD2 (5 bases each). V was cut by 0 bases and J by 2 bases, with 7 bases left in between. CDR1 is SGHNT and CDR2 is YYREEE in the germline V gene (reference sequence). The length of the CDR3 is 14 residues. This CDR3 reads CASSLGGTTDTQYF. The CDR3 DNA reads TGTGCCAGCAGCTTGGGGGGGACCACAGATACGCAGTATTTT.

CDR3 nucleotides: TGTGCCAGCAGCTTGGGCATCTACTCTGGGGCCAACGTCCTGACTTTC. Its protein is CASSLGIYSGANVLTF. V is TRBV5-4 and J is TRBJ2-6, with D unclear. This CDR3 spans 16 amino acids. Germline lookup yields CDR1 SGHNT and CDR2 YYREEE (reference sequence). The V end lost 0 bases, the J end lost 0 bases, and 7 bases lay between the germline ends. The whole variable domain, remainder taken from reference TRBV5-4 and TRBJ2-6, is ETGVTQSPTHLIKTRGQQVTLRCSSQSGHNTVSWYQQALGQGPQFIFQYYREEENGRGNFPPRFSGLQFPNYSSELNVNALELDDSALYLCASSLGIYSGANVLTFGAGSRLTVL.

This chain connects TRBV2 to TRBJ2-5; tentatively, D is TRBD1 (6 bases). The germline gives CDR1 SNHLY, CDR2 FYNNEI. The CDR3 covers 13 residues. V was cut by 5 bases and J by 3 bases, with 10 bases left in between. The CDR3 DNA reads TGTGCCAGCAGTTTTAACAGGGAAGAGACCCAGTACTTC. Translation: CASSFNREETQYF.

A few counts support this clone. This chain joins TRBV29-1 and TRBJ2-1; possible D gene TRBD2, 6 bases. The germline V gene encodes CDR1 SQVTM and CDR2 ANQGSEA. V lost 6 bases and J 1 base, leaving 16 bases between the germline ends. The CDR3 length is 15 residues. The CDR3 DNA reads as TGCAGCGTAGGTCGACTGGGAGGATCCTACAATGAGCAGTTCTTC. Translation gives CSVGRLGGSYNEQFF.

This clone has a handful of counts. The chain has TRBV30 and TRBJ2-3; 10 nucleotides line up with TRBD2. In germline, CDR1 is GTSNPN, CDR2 SVGIG (reference sequence). The CDR3 sequence is 15 residues long. Trimming took 3 bases from V and 2 from J; bases not matched to a gene: 5. In nucleotides, the CDR3 is TGTGCCTGGAGGATAGCGGGAGGACTCACAGATACGCAGTATTTT. Amino acids: CAWRIAGGLTDTQYF.

V is TRBV29-1 and J is TRBJ2-1; 8 nucleotides agree with TRBD2. V lost 8 bases, J lost 8 bases, and 17 bases stayed unmatched. This CDR3 is 15 amino acids long. CDR1 and CDR2 (germline): SQVTM, ANQGSEA. CDR3 loop: CSPWGAGGHVDEQFF. Here the CDR3 DNA reads TGCAGCCCTTGGGGGGCGGGAGGCCACGTCGATGAGCAGTTCTTC.

This clone was observed a single time. V is TRBV30 and J is TRBJ1-5; no clear D. There are 13 residues in the CDR3. Germline CDR1 is GTSNPN and CDR2 is SVGIG (reference sequence). V lost 5 bases, J lost 7 bases, and 15 bases lay in between. The CDR3 region has the DNA TGTGCCTGGTCCCTCGAGGAGCGACAGCCCCAGCATTTT. Translation: CAWSLEERQPQHF.

The CDR3: CASSLAGDYTWYF. CDR3 nucleotides: TGTGCCAGCAGCTTGGCGGGGGACTACACGTGGTATTTT. The chain carries TRBV5-6 and TRBJ2-3, with 7 bases aligning to TRBD2. This CDR3 has 13 residues. The germline V gene encodes CDR1 SGHDT and CDR2 YYEEEE. V gave up 0 bases and J gave up 14 bases; unmatched junction bases: 9.

The chain carries TRBV30 and TRBJ1-1, with D uncertain. The CDR3 is made up of 12 amino acids. Per the germline V gene, CDR1 is GTSNPN and CDR2 is SVGIG (reference sequence). Trimming pared 1 base from V and 3 bases from J, leaving 6 bases between. The CDR3 loop is CAWSGVHTEAFF. DNA for the CDR3: TGTGCCTGGAGTGGGGTCCACACTGAAGCTTTCTTT.

The chain has TRBV7-2 and TRBJ2-3, with 8 bases identical to TRBD2. Germline CDR1 reads SGHTA; CDR2 reads FQGNSA. This CDR3 has 17 residues. V dropped 3 bases and J dropped 0; count of bases not matched to a gene: 8. The CDR3 sequence is CASSLSGGATSTDTQYF. The CDR3 DNA follows: TGTGCCAGCAGCTTGAGCGGGGGTGCCACTAGCACAGATACGCAGTATTTT.

This clone was seen a few times. The rearrangement joins TRBV25-1 to TRBJ2-7, with no clear D. In germline, CDR1 is MGHDK, CDR2 SYGVNS. The CDR3 contains 13 residues. Trimming pared 4 bases from V and 6 bases from J, leaving 13 bases between. The CDR3 DNA is TGTGCCAGCAGTGCCCACGAAGGGCTCGAGCAGTACTTC. This sequence encodes CASSAHEGLEQYF.

This sequence joins TRBV7-9 and TRBJ2-1, with 7 bases aligning to TRBD1. The junction had 8 bases not matched to a gene; V was cut back by 7 bases and J by 8 bases. The germline gives CDR1 SEHNR, CDR2 FQNEAQ (reference sequence). The CDR3 covers 13 residues. The CDR3 sequence: CASTADRDHEQFF. CDR3 DNA: TGTGCCAGCACCGCAGACAGGGACCATGAGCAGTTCTTC. Supplemented by reference TRBV7-9 and TRBJ2-1, the full variable domain reads DTGVSQNPRHKITKRGQNVTFRCDPISEHNRLYWYRQTLGQGPEFLTYFQNEAQLEKSRLLSDRFSAERPKGSFSTLEIQRTEQGDSAMYLCASTADRDHEQFFGPGTRLTVL.

This clone was picked up a small number of times. This chain connects TRBV29-1 to TRBJ1-2, with no clear D. The CDR3 loop spans 12 amino acids. V was shortened by 7 bases and J by 11 bases, with 20 bases between the two germline ends. Looked up from germline, CDR1 is SQVTM and CDR2 is ANQGSEA. CDR3 nucleotide sequence: TGCAGCGCCCTCAGGACGGGCCAAAGTTACACCTTC. Its translation is CSALRTGQSYTF. The full variable domain, with the rest looked up from reference TRBV29-1 and TRBJ1-2, is SAVISQKPSRDICQRGTSLTIQCQVDSQVTMMFWYRQQPGQSLTLIATANQGSEATYESGFVIDKFPISRPNLTFSTLTVSNMSPEDSSIYLCSALRTGQSYTFGSGTRLTVV.

The chain links TRBV29-1 to TRBJ1-1; 7 bases are a match to TRBD1. Germline lookup yields CDR1 SQVTM and CDR2 ANQGSEA. Trimming at V came to 6 bases and at J to 4 bases, leaving 11 bases not matched to a gene. This CDR3 has 14 amino acids. Written as DNA, the CDR3 is TGCAGCGTGCAGACAGGGAACCAGCTCACTGAAGCTTTCTTT. It specifies CSVQTGNQLTEAFF.

The V and J genes are TRBV7-2 and TRBJ2-3; 8 positions match TRBD2. From germline, CDR1 is SGHTA and CDR2 FQGNSA. The CDR3 covers 15 residues. The trim removed 5 bases at V and 3 bases at J, leaving 7 bases unmatched. CDR3 sequence (DNA): TGTGCCAGCAGCCTCATAGCGGGAAAGACAGATACGCAGTATTTT. This translates into CASSLIAGKTDTQYF.

V and J are TRBV2 and TRBJ2-7, with D perhaps assigned TRBD1 or TRBD2 (5 bases each). Trimming pared 7 bases from V and 4 bases from J, leaving 11 bases between. CDR1 is SNHLY, CDR2 FYNNEI, per germline. The CDR3 has 12 amino acids. CDR3 sequence: CASKRGEYEQYF. The DNA for the CDR3 is TGTGCCAGCAAAAGGGGAGAGTACGAGCAGTACTTC. Full variable domain (missing parts from reference TRBV2 and TRBJ2-7): EPEVTQTPSHQVTQMGQEVILRCVPISNHLYFYWYRQILGQKVEFLVSFYNNEISEKSEIFDDQFSVERPDGSNFTLKIRSTKLEDSAMYFCASKRGEYEQYFGPGTRLTVT.

V usage is TRBV7-9 and J usage is TRBJ2-5; a possible D gene is TRBD2 (5 bases). The germline V and J ends were trimmed by 5 bases and 2 bases, with 21 bases remaining between them. CDR3 length: 17 amino acids. Germline V CDR1 and CDR2: SEHNR, FQNEAQ (reference sequence). The CDR3 sequence: CASSQRRPTILQETQYF. The DNA of the CDR3 is TGTGCCAGCAGCCAAAGACGGCCGACTATTCTGCAAGAGACCCAGTACTTC.

The chain recombines TRBV15 with TRBJ2-3; D remains ambiguous. In germline, CDR1 is LNHNV, CDR2 YYDKDF (reference sequence). This CDR3 region has 15 residues. Trimming shortened V by 5 bases and J by 3 bases, and 15 bases separated the two germline ends. The CDR3 DNA is TGTGCCACCAGCGCCGGCCCAGTGGGAACAGATACGCAGTATTTT. Its translation is CATSAGPVGTDTQYF. Using reference TRBV15 and TRBJ2-3 for the parts outside the CDR3, the full variable domain is DAMVIQNPRYQVTQFGKPVTLSCSQTLNHNVMYWYQQKSSQAPKLLFHYYDKDFNNEADTPDNFQSRRPNTSFCFLDIRSPGLGDTAMYLCATSAGPVGTDTQYFGPGTRLTVL.

The CDR3 reads CSVSGHSGVNTGELFF. In DNA, the CDR3 is TGCAGTGTTTCAGGGCACTCCGGAGTGAACACCGGGGAGCTGTTTTTT. J is TRBJ2-2 and V is TRBV29-1; D is perhaps TRBD1 (5 bases). Germline CDR1 and CDR2: SQVTM and ANQGSEA. CDR3 size: 16 residues.

The chain couples TRBV9 to TRBJ2-3; 9 positions match TRBD2. The CDR3 is 15 residues long. Germline V CDR1 and CDR2: SGDLS, YYNGEE. Trimming cost V 4 bases and J 7 bases; bases outside gene matches: 10. The CDR3 loop is CASSPRLAERNTQYF. As DNA, the CDR3 is TGTGCCAGCAGCCCTAGACTAGCGGAGAGGAATACGCAGTATTTT.

This clone has more than one count but fewer than ten. The chain carries TRBV13 and TRBJ2-4, with D unresolved. Germline lookup yields CDR1 PRHDT and CDR2 FYEKMQ (reference sequence). V dropped 0 bases and J dropped 0 bases, with 9 bases sitting between them. The CDR3 runs 16 residues. Here the CDR3 reads CASSLGAFEAKNIQYF. DNA for the CDR3: TGTGCCAGCAGCTTAGGGGCCTTCGAAGCCAAAAACATTCAGTACTTC.